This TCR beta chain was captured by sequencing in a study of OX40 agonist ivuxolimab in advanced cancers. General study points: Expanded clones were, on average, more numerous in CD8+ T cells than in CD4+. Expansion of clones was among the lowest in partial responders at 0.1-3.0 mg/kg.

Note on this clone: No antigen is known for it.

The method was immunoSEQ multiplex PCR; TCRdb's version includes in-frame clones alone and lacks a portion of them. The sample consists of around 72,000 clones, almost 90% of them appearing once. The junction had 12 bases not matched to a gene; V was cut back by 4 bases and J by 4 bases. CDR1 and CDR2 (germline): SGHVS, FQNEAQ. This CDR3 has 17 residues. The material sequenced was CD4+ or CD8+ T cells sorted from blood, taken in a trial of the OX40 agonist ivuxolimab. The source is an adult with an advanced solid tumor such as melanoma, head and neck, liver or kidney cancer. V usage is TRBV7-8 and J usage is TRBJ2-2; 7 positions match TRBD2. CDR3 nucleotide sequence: TGTGCCAGCAGCTCCCTTGTTGGAGCGGGAAGCACCGGGGAGCTGTTTTTT. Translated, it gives CASSSLVGAGSTGELFF.